This T cell receptor (beta chain) was sequenced in a study of blood T cells in healthy people across ages. It was with a sample-barcoded 5' primer and a J-beta primer mix that a second PCR of roughly 7 to 12 cycles was run. Each cDNA molecule was tagged by a template-switch adaptor that had 12 random nucleotides. In TCRdb, the 5' RACE reads were re-called with MiXCR into one record per CDR3 protein. This table holds hundreds of thousands of distinct CDR3 sequences, about 56% found once. This clonotype was found once. Its antigen is unknown. Overall study findings and caveats: TCR beta diversity per million T cells fell roughly linearly with age.

The receptor comes from a man in his forties in good health. The specimen sequenced was blood.

The CDR3 here is CSARDVVGGYTF. The CDR3 coding sequence is TGCAGTGCTAGAGATGTGGTTGGTGGCTACACCTTC. The rearrangement links TRBV20-1 to TRBJ1-2; D not resolved. This CDR3 contains 12 residues. The germline V gene encodes CDR1 DFQATT and CDR2 SNEGSKA (reference sequence). V lost 0 bases and J lost 7, with 9 bases in between.